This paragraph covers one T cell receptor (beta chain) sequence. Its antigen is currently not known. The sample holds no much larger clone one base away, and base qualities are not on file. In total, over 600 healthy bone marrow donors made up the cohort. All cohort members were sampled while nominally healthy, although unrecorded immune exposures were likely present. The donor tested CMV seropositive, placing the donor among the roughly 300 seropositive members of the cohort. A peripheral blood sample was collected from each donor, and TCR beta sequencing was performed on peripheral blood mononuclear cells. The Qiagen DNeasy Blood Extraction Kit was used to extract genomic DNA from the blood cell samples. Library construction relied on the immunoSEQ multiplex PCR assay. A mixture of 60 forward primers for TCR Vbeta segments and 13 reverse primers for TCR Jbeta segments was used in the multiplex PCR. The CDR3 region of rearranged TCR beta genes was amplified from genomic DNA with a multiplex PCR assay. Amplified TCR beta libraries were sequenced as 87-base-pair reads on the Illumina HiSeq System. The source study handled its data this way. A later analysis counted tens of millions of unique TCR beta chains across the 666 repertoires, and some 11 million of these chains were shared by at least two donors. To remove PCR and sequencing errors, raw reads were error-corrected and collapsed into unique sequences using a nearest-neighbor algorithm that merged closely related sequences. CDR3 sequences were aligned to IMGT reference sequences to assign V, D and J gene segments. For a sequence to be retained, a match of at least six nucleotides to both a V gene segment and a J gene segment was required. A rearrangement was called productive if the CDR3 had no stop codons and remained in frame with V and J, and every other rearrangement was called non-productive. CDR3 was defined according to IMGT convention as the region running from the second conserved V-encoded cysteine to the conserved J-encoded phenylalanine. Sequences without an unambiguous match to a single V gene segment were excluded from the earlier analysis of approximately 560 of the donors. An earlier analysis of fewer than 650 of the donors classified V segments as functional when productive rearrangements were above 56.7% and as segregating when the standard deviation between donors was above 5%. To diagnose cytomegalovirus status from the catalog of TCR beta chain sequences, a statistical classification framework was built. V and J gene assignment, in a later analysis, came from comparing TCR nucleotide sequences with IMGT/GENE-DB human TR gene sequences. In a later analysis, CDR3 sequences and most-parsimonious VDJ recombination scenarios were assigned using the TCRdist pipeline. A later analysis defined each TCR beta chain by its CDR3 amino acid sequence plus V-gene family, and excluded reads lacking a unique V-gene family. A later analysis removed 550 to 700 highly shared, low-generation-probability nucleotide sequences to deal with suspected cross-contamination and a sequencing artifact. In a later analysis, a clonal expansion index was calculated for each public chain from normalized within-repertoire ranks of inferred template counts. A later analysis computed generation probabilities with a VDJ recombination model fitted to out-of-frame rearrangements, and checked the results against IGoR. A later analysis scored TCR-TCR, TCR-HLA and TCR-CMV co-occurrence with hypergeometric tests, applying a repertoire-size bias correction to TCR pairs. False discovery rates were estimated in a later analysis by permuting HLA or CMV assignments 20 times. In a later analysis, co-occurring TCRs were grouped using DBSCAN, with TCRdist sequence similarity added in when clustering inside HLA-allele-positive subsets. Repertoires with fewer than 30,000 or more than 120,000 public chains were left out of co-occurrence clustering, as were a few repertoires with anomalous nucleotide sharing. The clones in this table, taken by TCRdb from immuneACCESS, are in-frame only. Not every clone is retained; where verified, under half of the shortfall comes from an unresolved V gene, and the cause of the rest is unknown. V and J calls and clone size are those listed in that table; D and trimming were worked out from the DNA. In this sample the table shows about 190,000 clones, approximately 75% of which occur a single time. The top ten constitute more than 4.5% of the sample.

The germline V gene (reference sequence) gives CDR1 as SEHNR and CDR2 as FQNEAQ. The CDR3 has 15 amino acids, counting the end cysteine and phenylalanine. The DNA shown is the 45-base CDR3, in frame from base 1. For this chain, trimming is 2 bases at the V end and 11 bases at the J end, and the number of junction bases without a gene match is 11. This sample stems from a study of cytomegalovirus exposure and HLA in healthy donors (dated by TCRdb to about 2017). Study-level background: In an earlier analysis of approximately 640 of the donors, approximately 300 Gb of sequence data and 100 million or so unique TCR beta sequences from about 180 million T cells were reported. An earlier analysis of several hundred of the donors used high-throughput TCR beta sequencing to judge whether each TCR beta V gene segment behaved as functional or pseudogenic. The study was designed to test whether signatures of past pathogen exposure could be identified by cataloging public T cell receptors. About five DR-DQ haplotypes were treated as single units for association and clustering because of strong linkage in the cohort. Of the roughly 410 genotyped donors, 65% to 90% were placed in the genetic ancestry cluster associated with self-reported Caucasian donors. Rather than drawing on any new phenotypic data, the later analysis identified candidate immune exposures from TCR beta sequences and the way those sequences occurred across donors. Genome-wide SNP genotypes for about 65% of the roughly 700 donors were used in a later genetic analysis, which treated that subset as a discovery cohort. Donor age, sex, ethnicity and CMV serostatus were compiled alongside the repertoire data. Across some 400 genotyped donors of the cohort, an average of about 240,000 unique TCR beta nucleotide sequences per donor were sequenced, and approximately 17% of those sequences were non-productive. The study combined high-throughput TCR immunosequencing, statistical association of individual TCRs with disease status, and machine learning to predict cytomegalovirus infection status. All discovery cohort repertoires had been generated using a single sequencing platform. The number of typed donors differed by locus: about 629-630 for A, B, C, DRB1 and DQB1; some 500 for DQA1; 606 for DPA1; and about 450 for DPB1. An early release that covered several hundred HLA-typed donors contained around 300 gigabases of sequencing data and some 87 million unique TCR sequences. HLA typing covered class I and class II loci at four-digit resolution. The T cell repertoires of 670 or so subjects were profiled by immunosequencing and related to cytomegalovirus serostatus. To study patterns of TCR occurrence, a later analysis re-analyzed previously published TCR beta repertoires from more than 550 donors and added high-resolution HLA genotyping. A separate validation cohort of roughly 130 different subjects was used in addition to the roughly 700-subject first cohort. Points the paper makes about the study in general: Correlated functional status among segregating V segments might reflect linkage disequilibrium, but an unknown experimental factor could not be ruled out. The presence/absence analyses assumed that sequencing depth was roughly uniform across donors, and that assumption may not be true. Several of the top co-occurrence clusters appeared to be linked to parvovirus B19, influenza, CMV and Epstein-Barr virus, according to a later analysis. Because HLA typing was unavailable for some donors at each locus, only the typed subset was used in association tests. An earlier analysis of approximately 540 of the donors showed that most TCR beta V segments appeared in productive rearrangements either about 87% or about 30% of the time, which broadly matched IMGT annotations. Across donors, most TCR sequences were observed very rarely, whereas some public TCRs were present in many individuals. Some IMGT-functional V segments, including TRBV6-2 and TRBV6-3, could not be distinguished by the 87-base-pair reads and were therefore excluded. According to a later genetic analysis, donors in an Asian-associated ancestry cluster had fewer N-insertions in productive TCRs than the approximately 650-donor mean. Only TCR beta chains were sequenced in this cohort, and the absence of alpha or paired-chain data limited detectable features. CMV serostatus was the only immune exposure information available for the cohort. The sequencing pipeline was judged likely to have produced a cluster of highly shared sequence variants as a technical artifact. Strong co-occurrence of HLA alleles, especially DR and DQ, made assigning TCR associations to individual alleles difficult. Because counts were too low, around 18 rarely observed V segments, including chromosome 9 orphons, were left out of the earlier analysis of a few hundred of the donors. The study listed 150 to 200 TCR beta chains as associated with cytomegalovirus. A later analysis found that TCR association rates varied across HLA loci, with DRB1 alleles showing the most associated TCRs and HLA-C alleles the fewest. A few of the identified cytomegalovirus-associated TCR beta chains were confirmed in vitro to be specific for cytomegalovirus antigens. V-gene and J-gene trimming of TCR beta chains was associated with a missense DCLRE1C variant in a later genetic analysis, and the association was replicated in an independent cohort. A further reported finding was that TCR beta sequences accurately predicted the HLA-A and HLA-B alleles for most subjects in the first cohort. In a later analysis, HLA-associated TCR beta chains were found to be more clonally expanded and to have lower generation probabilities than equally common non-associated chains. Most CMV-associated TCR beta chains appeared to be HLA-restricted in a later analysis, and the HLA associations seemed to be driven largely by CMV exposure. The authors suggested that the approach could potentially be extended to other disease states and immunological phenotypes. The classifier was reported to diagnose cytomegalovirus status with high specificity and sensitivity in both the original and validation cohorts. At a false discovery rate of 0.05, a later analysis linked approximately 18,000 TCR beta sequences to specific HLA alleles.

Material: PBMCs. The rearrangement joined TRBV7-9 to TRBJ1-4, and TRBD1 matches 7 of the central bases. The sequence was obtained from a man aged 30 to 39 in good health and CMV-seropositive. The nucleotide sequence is TGTGCCAGCAGCTTAAGAGGGGGCCAGGAGGCTAAACTGTTTTTT. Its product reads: CASSLRGGQEAKLFF. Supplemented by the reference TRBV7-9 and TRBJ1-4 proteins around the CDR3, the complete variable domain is DTGVSQNPRHKITKRGQNVTFRCDPISEHNRLYWYRQTLGQGPEFLTYFQNEAQLEKSRLLSDRFSAERPKGSFSTLEIQRTEQGDSAMYLCASSLRGGQEAKLFFGSGTQLSVL.